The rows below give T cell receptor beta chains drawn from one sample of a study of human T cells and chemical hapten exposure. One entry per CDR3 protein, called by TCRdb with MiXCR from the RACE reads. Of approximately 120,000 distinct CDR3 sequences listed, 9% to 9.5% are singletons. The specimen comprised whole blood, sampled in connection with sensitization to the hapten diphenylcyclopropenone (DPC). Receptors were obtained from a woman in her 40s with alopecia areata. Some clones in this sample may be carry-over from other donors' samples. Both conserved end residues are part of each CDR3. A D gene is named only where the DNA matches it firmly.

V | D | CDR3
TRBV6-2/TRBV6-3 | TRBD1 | CASSDDRAWAQHF
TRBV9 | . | CASSGAPNQPQHF
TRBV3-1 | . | CASSQGHYSNQPQHF
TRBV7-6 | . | CASSLAEVGEQYF
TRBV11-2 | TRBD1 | CASSRGGSAGSLYGYTF
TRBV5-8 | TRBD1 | CASSRPRGRQGSSNQPQHF
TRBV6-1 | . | CASRRPGIGEKLFF
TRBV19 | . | CASKGGDSNQPQHF
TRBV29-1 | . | CSVDDPASGYTF
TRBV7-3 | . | CASSLKRDPNEQFF
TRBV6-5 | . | CASSSQGWTEAFF
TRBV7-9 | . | CASSPLSTQYF
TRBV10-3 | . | CAIRTDLGNTEAFF
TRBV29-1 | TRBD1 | CSAEQQGDNEQYF
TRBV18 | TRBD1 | CASSVGTAYEQYF
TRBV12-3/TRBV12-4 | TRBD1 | CASTLTGGIGQPQHF
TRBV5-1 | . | CASSLGQGSGYTF
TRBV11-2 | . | CASSLAGVGTGELFF
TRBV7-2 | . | CASSFMNQGLYF
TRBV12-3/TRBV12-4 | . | CASSRYNEQFF
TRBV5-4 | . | CASSLGFAEDGYTF
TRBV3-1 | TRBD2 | CASSQDRAGPKTQYF
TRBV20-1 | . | CSTYRARNEQFF
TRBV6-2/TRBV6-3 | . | CASSPMTGTEQYF
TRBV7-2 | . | CASSPPNSYNEQFF
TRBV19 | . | CASSIQGGVSYNEQFF
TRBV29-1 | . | CSVLTTYEQYF
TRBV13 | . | CASSGGLLGNTIYF
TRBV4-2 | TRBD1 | CASSQGDRGDTGELFF
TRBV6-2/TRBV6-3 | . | CASAWAGRYEQYF
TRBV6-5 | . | CASSLTTFSVDEQFF
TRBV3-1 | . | CASSQRGASYEQYF
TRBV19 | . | CASCPWGATGELFF
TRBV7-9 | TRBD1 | CASSSDRGSIYGYTF
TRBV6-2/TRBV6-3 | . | CASRAELNTQYF
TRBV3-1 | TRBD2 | CASSPLSGGGNTGELFF
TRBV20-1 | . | CSARGLRQATNSPLHF
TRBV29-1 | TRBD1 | CSVDLQGNQETQYF
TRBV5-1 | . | CASSPGILSTDTQYF
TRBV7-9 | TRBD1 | CASRRTGGMNTEAFF
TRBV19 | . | CASRKGQTTYNEQFF
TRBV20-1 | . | CSAREVRNSPLHF
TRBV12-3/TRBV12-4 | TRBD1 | CASSLRQGGNQPQHF
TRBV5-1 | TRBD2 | CASRSSGGAYETQYF
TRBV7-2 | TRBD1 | CASSFTGANEQFF
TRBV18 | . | CASSPPQGGVGEQYF